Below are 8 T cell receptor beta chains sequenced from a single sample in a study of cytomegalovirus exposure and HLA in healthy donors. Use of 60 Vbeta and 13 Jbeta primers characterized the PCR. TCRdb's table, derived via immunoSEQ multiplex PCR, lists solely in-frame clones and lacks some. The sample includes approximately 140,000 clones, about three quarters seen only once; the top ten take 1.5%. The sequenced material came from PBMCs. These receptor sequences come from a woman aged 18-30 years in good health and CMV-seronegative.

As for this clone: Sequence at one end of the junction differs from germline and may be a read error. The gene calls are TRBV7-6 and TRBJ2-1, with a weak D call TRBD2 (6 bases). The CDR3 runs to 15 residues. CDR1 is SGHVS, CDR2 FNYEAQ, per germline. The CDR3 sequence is CAGSLATSLYNEQFF. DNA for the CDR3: TGTGCCGGCAGCTTAGCAACTAGCCTCTACAATGAGCAGTTCTTC. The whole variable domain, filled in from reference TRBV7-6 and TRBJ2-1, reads GAGVSQSPRYKVTKRGQDVALRCDPISGHVSLYWYRQALGQGPEFLTYFNYEAQQDKSGLPNDRFSAERPEGSISTLTIQRTEQRDSAMYRCAGSLATSLYNEQFFGPGTRLTVL.

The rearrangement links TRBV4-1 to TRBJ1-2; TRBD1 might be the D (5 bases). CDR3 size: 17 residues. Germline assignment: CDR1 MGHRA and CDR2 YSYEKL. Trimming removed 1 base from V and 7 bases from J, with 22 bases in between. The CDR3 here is CASSQGMGGTSGLGYTF. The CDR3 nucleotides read TGCGCCAGCAGCCAAGGGATGGGAGGGACCAGTGGACTTGGCTACACCTTC.

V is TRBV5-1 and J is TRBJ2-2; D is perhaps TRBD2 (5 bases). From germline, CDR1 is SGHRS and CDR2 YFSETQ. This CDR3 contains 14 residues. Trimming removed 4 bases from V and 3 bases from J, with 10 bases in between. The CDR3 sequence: CASSPGLYTGELFF. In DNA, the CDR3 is TGCGCCAGCAGCCCCGGACTGTACACCGGGGAGCTGTTTTTT. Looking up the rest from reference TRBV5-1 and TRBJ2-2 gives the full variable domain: KAGVTQTPRYLIKTRGQQVTLSCSPISGHRSVSWYQQTPGQGLQFLFEYFSETQRNKGNFPGRFSGRQFSNSRSEMNVSTLELGDSALYLCASSPGLYTGELFFGEGSRLTVL.

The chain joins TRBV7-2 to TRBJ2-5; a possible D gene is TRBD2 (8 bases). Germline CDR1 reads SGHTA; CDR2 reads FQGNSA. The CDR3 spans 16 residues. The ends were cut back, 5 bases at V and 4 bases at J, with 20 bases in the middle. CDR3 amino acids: CASSPRTGREGETQYF. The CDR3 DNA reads TGTGCCAGCAGCCCGCGGACAGGTCGGGAGGGAGAGACCCAGTACTTC.

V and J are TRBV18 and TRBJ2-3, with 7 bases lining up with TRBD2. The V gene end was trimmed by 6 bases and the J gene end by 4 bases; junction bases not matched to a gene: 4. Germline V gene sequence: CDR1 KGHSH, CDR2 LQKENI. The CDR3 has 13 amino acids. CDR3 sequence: CASSPSGADTQYF. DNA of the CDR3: TGTGCCAGCTCTCCCAGCGGGGCAGATACGCAGTATTTT.

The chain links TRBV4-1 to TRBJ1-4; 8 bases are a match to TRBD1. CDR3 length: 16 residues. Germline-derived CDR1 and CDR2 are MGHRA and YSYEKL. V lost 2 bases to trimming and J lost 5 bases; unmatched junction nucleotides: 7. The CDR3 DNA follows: TGCGCCAGCAGCCAATCCGACAGGGGAGAGAATGAAAAACTGTTTTTT. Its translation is CASSQSDRGENEKLFF.

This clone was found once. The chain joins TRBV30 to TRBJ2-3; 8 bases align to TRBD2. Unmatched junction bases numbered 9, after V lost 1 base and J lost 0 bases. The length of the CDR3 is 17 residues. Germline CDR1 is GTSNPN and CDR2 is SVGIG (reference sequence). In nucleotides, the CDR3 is TGTGCCTGGAGTGCCCTTTACCCTAGCGGGAGCACAGATACGCAGTATTTT. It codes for CAWSALYPSGSTDTQYF. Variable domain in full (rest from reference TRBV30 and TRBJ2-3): SQTIHQWPATLVQPVGSPLSLECTVEGTSNPNLYWYRQAAGRGLQLLFYSVGIGQISSEVPQNLSASRPQDRQFILSSKKLLLSDSGFYLCAWSALYPSGSTDTQYFGPGTRLTVL.

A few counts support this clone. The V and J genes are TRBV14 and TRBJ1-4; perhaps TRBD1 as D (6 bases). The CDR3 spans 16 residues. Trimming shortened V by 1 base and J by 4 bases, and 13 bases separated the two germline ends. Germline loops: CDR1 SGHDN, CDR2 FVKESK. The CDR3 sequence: CASSQATGFYNEKLFF. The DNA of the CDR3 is TGTGCCAGCAGCCAAGCAACAGGGTTCTATAATGAAAAACTGTTTTTT.